This T cell receptor (beta chain) was observed in a study of T cells in Graves' hyperthyroidism and ophthalmopathy. CDR3 size: 14 residues. Germline loops: CDR1 SGHNT, CDR2 YENEEA. Trimming stripped 2 bases from V and 8 bases from J, with 15 bases between. Amplification of TCR beta CDR3 regions was performed using RNA transcripts as template. The TCR CDR3 was amplified in a first-round RT-PCR using the HTBI primer set. TCRdb re-called the multiplex PCR reads with MiXCR, one entry per CDR3 protein. This sample has 500,000 to 600,000 distinct CDR3 sequences; roughly 50% occur once, and the top ten carry more than 7%. This clonotype was counted ten times or more.

The receptor's source is a young woman with Graves' hyperthyroidism. V is TRBV11-3 and J is TRBJ1-1; the D is unclear. What was sequenced was peripheral blood or thyroid tissue (not recorded which). Written as DNA, the CDR3 is TGTGCCAGCAGCTTATCCCCAGGACGGAACGAAGCTTTCTTT. This codes for CASSLSPGRNEAFF.